This TCR beta chain was recorded in a study of blood T cell repertoires in COVID-19. Germline lookup yields CDR1 MNHEY and CDR2 SVGAGI. V gave up 0 bases and J gave up 5 bases; unmatched junction bases: 3. CDR3 size: 14 residues. Using immunoSEQ multiplex PCR, the repertoire was profiled, and TCRdb retains in-frame clones only, with some absent. The repertoire has some 340,000 clones, around 85% of them found once; the top ten carry 3.5% to 4%. J is TRBJ1-1 and V is TRBV6-5; 7 nucleotides align to TRBD1. The receptor comes from a woman aged 18-29 years with acute or convalescent COVID-19. Specimen: peripheral blood. In nucleotides, the CDR3 is TGTGCCAGCAGTTACTCTGACAGGGTTACTGAAGCTTTCTTT. Amino acid sequence: CASSYSDRVTEAFF.